Relative to its sample, the clone carrying this T cell receptor beta chain is large (0.1 to 1%). Its specificity is unknown. Other DNA sequences in this sample translate to the same CDR3. The data stem from a study of T cells and Merkel cell carcinoma outcomes. Looked up from germline, CDR1 is SGHVS and CDR2 is FNYEAQ. This CDR3 region has 16 residues. V was clipped by 5 bases and J by 3 bases, with 17 bases between them. General observations from the study: Reportedly, T-cell repertoire with density predicts Merkel cell carcinoma outcomes.

The assay was immunoSEQ multiplex PCR, and TCRdb's table has in-frame clones only and misses some. The data contain about 1,000 clones, roughly 91% of them seen just once; the ten biggest clones take up roughly 10%. The chain uses TRBV7-6 and TRBJ2-1; D remains ambiguous. The sequence came from a human donor with Merkel cell carcinoma. The sample was tumor tissue from Merkel cell carcinoma. CDR3 coding DNA: TGTGCCAGCAGCCCCTATGCAAGCGTACTCTACAATGAGCAGTTCTTC. Its protein product is CASSPYASVLYNEQFF.